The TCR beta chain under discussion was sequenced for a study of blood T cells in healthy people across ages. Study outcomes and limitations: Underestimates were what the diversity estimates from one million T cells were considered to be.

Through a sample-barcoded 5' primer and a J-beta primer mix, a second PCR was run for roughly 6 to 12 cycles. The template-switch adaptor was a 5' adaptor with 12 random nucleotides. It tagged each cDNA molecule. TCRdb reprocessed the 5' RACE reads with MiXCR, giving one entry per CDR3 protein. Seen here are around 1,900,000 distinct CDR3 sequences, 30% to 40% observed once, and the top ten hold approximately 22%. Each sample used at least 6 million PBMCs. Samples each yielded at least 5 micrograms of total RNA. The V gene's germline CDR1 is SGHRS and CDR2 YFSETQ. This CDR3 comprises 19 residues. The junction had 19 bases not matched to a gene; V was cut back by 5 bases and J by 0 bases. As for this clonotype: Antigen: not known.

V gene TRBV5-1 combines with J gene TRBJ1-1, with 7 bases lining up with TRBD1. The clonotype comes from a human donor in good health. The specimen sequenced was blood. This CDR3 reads CASSFFYSRQGVMNTEAFF. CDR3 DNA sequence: TGCGCCAGCAGTTTTTTTTATTCCAGACAGGGCGTCATGAACACTGAAGCTTTCTTT.